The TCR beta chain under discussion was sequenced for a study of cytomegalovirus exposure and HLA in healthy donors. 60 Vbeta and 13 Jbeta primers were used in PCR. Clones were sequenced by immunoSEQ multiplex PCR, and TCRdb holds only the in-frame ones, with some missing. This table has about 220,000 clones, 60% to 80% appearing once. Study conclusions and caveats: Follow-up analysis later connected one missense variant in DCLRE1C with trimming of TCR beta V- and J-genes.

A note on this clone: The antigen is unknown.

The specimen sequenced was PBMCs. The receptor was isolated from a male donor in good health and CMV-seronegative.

Here the CDR3 reads CASSLRGQVFSNQPQHF. The CDR3, as DNA: TGTGCCAGCAGCTTAAGGGGACAGGTATTTAGCAATCAGCCCCAGCATTTT. The rearrangement joins TRBV7-8 to TRBJ1-5, with 8 nucleotides matching TRBD1. This CDR3 contains 17 residues. Germline values: CDR1 SGHVS, CDR2 FQNEAQ. J lost 0 bases, V lost 2 bases, and 6 bases had no gene match.